Below, 23 T cell receptor beta chains from the same sample are listed, as sequenced in a study of T cell responses to AZD1222 COVID-19 vaccine. Assay used: immunoSEQ multiplex PCR; TCRdb lists only in-frame clones, some missing. The sample lists around 170,000 clones, approximately 91% occurring once. Here the sequenced sample was peripheral blood, taken on day 0 of AZD1222 vaccination. The receptor source for this set is an adult in good health.

The CDR3 is CSVGSRYTEAFF. The CDR3 coding sequence is TGCAGCGTTGGGAGCCGATACACTGAAGCTTTCTTT. The rearrangement uses TRBV29-1 and TRBJ1-1; D not certain. This CDR3 has 12 amino acids. Germline V gene sequence: CDR1 SQVTM, CDR2 ANQGSEA. V was clipped by 4 bases and J by 3 bases, with 9 bases between them.

This clone was detected a few times. V gene TRBV29-1 combines with J gene TRBJ1-2; D call uncertain. The CDR3 contains 13 residues. Germline V CDR1 and CDR2: SQVTM, ANQGSEA. With 5 bases removed from V and 1 base from J, the gap between germline ends came to 11 bases. DNA for the CDR3: TGCAGCGTTAGGATCCCTAATAACTATGGCTACACCTTC. Amino acids: CSVRIPNNYGYTF.

V is TRBV2 and J is TRBJ2-7; TRBD2 is a possible D gene (7 bases). CDR3 size: 13 residues. Germline V lookup: CDR1 SNHLY, CDR2 FYNNEI. The ends were cut back, 6 bases at V and 4 bases at J, with 13 bases in the middle. The CDR3 here is CASRWGGRYEQYF. The DNA for the CDR3 is TGTGCCAGCAGGTGGGGGGGGCGGTACGAGCAGTACTTC.

The rearrangement uses TRBV19 and TRBJ1-2; 7 bases fit TRBD1. Germline CDR1 reads LNHDA; CDR2 reads SQIVND (reference sequence). V was pared by 1 base and J by 6 bases, with 8 bases of the junction left unmatched. There are 15 residues in the CDR3. The CDR3 region is CASSIVGDSINGYTF. CDR3 DNA sequence: TGTGCCAGTAGTATAGTCGGGGACAGCATTAATGGCTACACCTTC.

The chain carries TRBV19 and TRBJ2-1; D is undetermined. Trimming shortened V by 10 bases and J by 3 bases, and 13 bases separated the two germline ends. The germline V gene has CDR1 LNHDA and CDR2 SQIVND (reference sequence). The CDR3 has 13 residues. This CDR3 is CATQRGNYNEQFF. The CDR3 DNA reads TGTGCCACCCAGCGTGGGAACTACAATGAGCAGTTCTTC.

J is TRBJ1-1 and V is TRBV4-1; D remains unclear. The ends were cut back, 8 bases at V and 1 base at J, with 17 bases in the middle. This CDR3 has 15 amino acids. CDR1 MGHRA and CDR2 YSYEKL come from the germline V gene. CDR3 loop: CASASPTVGNTEAFF. The CDR3 DNA sequence: TGCGCCAGCGCTTCTCCGACGGTAGGGAACACTGAAGCTTTCTTT.

The J gene is TRBJ1-2, the V gene TRBV11-3; TRBD1 might be the D (6 bases). Germline values: CDR1 SGHNT, CDR2 YENEEA. The CDR3 is 16 amino acids. V lost 4 bases to trimming and J lost 4 bases, with 19 bases between them. Written as DNA, the CDR3 is TGTGCCAGCAGCTCAAGGTTGGACAGAACTTCCTATGGCTACACCTTC. Its protein is CASSSRLDRTSYGYTF.

The chain recombines TRBV15 with TRBJ1-4; D is possibly TRBD1 (5 bases). Germline V gene data show CDR1 as LNHNV and CDR2 as YYDKDF (reference sequence). The CDR3 length is 13 residues. With 3 bases removed from V and 7 bases from J, the gap between germline ends came to 9 bases. CDR3: CATSRGDGEKLFF. Here the CDR3 DNA reads TGTGCCACCAGCAGGGGGGATGGTGAAAAACTGTTTTTT. Using reference TRBV15 and TRBJ1-4 for the parts outside the CDR3, the full variable domain is DAMVIQNPRYQVTQFGKPVTLSCSQTLNHNVMYWYQQKSSQAPKLLFHYYDKDFNNEADTPDNFQSRRPNTSFCFLDIRSPGLGDTAMYLCATSRGDGEKLFFGSGTQLSVL.

The chain has TRBV9 and TRBJ2-1; TRBD2 matches at 16 bases. The CDR3 is 15 amino acids. Trimming took 5 bases from V and 15 from J; bases not matched to a gene: 11. Germline V gives CDR1 SGDLS, CDR2 YYNGEE. The CDR3 DNA sequence: TGTGCCAGCAGTGCGCTGGGACTAGCGGGAGGGCATATGTTCTTC. Protein product: CASSALGLAGGHMFF.

Notes on this clone: The limits of the CDR3 on the DNA are not certain, so only TCRdb's listed CDR3 is given. The chain is built from TRBV21-1 and TRBJ1-1. TRBV21-1 is noted as a pseudogene. The CDR3 spans 17 residues, counting both ends. The CDR3 sequence: CASSKYGCGSRNTEAFF.

The gene calls are TRBV7-8 and TRBJ2-7; D possibly uses TRBD1 or TRBD2 (5 bases each). Deletions cut 1 base from V and 1 base from J, with 11 bases between. Germline CDR1 is SGHVS and CDR2 is FQNEAQ. The CDR3 loop spans 15 amino acids. The CDR3 region is CASSLGRDGSYEQYF. CDR3 sequence (DNA): TGTGCCAGCAGCTTAGGAAGGGACGGGTCCTACGAGCAGTACTTC.

The J gene is TRBJ2-1, the V gene TRBV25-1; D is unclear. The germline CDR1 and CDR2 sequences are MGHDK and SYGVNS. The length of the CDR3 is 12 residues. Trimming left V 6 bases short and J 3 bases short, with 6 bases between. The CDR3 spells CASSLNYNEQFF. CDR3 DNA sequence: TGTGCCAGCAGCCTTAACTACAATGAGCAGTTCTTC.

The V gene is TRBV5-6, the J gene TRBJ2-7, with D unresolved. Trimming left V 0 bases short and J 3 bases short, with 7 bases between. The CDR3 is made up of 13 amino acids. CDR1 and CDR2 (germline): SGHDT, YYEEEE. The CDR3 sequence: CASSLGHHYEQYF. The CDR3, as DNA: TGTGCCAGCAGCTTGGGACACCACTACGAGCAGTACTTC. Supplemented by reference TRBV5-6 and TRBJ2-7, the full variable domain reads DAGVTQSPTHLIKTRGQQVTLRCSPKSGHDTVSWYQQALGQGPQFIFQYYEEEERQRGNFPDRFSGHQFPNYSSELNVNALLLGDSALYLCASSLGHHYEQYFGPGTRLTVT.

The CDR3, as DNA: TGTGCCAGCAGAAAACAGGGGGCAGTAAATGAGCAGTTCTTC. This translates into CASRKQGAVNEQFF. V is TRBV6-5 and J is TRBJ2-1, with 9 bases lining up with TRBD1. This CDR3 region has 14 residues. V lost 6 bases to trimming and J lost 7 bases; unmatched junction nucleotides: 7. Germline assignment: CDR1 MNHEY and CDR2 SVGAGI.

CDR3 in amino acids: CAIRRQGASEAFF. CDR3 nucleotides: TGTGCCATCAGACGACAGGGGGCCTCTGAAGCTTTCTTT. V gene TRBV10-3 combines with J gene TRBJ1-1, with 10 positions matching TRBD1. V shed 6 bases, J shed 6 bases, and the junction held 4 bases outside the gene matches. The CDR3 has 13 residues. Germline V gene data show CDR1 as ENHRY and CDR2 as SYGVKD.

The rearrangement joins TRBV13 to TRBJ2-3; D is ambiguous. The germline V and J ends were trimmed by 6 bases and 4 bases, with 23 bases remaining between them. The CDR3 loop spans 17 amino acids. Germline values: CDR1 PRHDT, CDR2 FYEKMQ (reference sequence). The CDR3 sequence is CASRYRIGVVDADTQYF. CDR3 coding DNA: TGTGCCAGCAGATACCGGATAGGAGTAGTTGACGCAGATACGCAGTATTTT.

The chain links TRBV5-1 to TRBJ2-3; a possible D gene is TRBD2 (6 bases). Trimming left V 0 bases short and J 4 bases short, with 9 bases between. The CDR3 sequence is 14 residues long. CDR1 is SGHRS and CDR2 is YFSETQ in the germline V gene. CDR3 region: CASSLGLDPDTQYF. The CDR3 DNA reads TGCGCCAGCAGCTTGGGACTAGATCCAGATACGCAGTATTTT.

The V call is TRBV6-5, the J call TRBJ2-4; 10 nucleotides align to TRBD1. The CDR3 spans 15 residues. The V gene's germline CDR1 is MNHEY and CDR2 SVGAGI. J was trimmed by 16 bases and V by 5 bases; bases with no gene match: 17. The CDR3 spells CASSPWGTGVAEGYF. CDR3 coding DNA: TGTGCCAGCAGTCCCTGGGGGACAGGGGTGGCTGAAGGCTACTTC.

This rearrangement joins TRBV6-5 to TRBJ1-2, with D possibly matching TRBD1 (5 bases). Germline loops: CDR1 MNHEY, CDR2 SVGAGI. The CDR3 extends over 14 amino acids. Trimming took 2 bases from V and 2 from J, leaving 9 bases between them. The CDR3 loop is CASSYVRGNYGYTF. The DNA of the CDR3 is TGTGCCAGCAGTTACGTACGGGGGAACTATGGCTACACCTTC.

The chain is built from TRBV3-1 (or the pseudogene TRBV3-2) and TRBJ1-2; TRBD1 aligns across 8 bases. Unmatched junction bases numbered 7, after V lost 1 base and J lost 3 bases. Germline V gene sequence: CDR1 LGHDT, CDR2 YNNKEL (reference sequence). The CDR3 has 16 residues. CDR3 in amino acids: CASSQAGQGADYGYTF. CDR3 sequence (DNA): TGTGCCAGCAGCCAAGCGGGCCAGGGGGCAGACTATGGCTACACCTTC.

The chain uses TRBV19 and TRBJ1-1; D possibly corresponds to TRBD1 (5 bases). V lost 5 bases and J 4 bases, leaving 14 bases between the germline ends. CDR3 size: 14 residues. CDR1 is LNHDA and CDR2 is SQIVND in the germline V gene (reference sequence). CDR3 sequence: CASSYMAGTTEAFF. The CDR3 coding sequence is TGTGCCAGTAGTTATATGGCAGGGACCACTGAAGCTTTCTTT.

The CDR3 sequence: CASSYGQDYEQYF. CDR3 sequence (DNA): TGTGCCAGCAGCTATGGACAAGACTACGAGCAGTACTTC. V and J are TRBV11-3 and TRBJ2-7; tentatively, D is TRBD1 (5 bases). CDR3 length: 13 amino acids. Germline loops: CDR1 SGHNT, CDR2 YENEEA. Trimming removed 4 bases at V and 3 bases at J, with 10 bases between.

The chain recombines TRBV7-8 with TRBJ2-7, with 13 bases aligning to TRBD2. CDR3 length: 17 amino acids. Per the germline V gene, CDR1 is SGHVS and CDR2 is FQNEAQ. The V gene end was trimmed by 6 bases and the J gene end by 4 bases; junction bases not matched to a gene: 12. Written as DNA, the CDR3 is TGTGCCAGCAGGCGGACTAGCGGGAGTCGGCTTCCGTACGAGCAGTACTTC. It yields the protein CASRRTSGSRLPYEQYF. Looking up the rest from reference TRBV7-8 and TRBJ2-7 gives the full variable domain: GAGVSQSPRYKVAKRGQDVALRCDPISGHVSLFWYQQALGQGPEFLTYFQNEAQLDKSGLPSDRFFAERPEGSVSTLKIQRTQQEDSAVYLCASRRTSGSRLPYEQYFGPGTRLTVT.